The 29 T cell receptor beta chains below were found in one sample sequenced in a study of blood T cell repertoires in COVID-19. TCRdb's copy holds only in-frame clones and misses some; the assay was immunoSEQ multiplex PCR. The repertoire has about 130,000 clones, about 91% of them found once; the top ten carry under 13%. Sample: peripheral blood. The receptor set was obtained from a man over 45 with acute or convalescent COVID-19.

The chain has TRBV27 and TRBJ2-1; 10 bases fit TRBD2. Germline trimming cut 7 bases from V and 5 bases from J; bases unmatched to any gene: 8. Looked up from germline, CDR1 is MNHEY and CDR2 is SMNVEV (reference sequence). The CDR3 runs to 15 residues. CDR3: CASKRGLADHNEQFF. Written as DNA, the CDR3 is TGTGCCAGCAAGAGAGGACTAGCGGATCACAATGAGCAGTTCTTC.

The sample holds a few counts of this clone. The rearrangement uses TRBV6-1 and TRBJ1-1; the D gene is possibly TRBD1 (5 bases). Germline V gene lookup returns CDR1 MNHNS and CDR2 SASEGT. The CDR3 covers 17 residues. Trimming cost V 0 bases and J 0 bases, with 14 bases left between them. CDR3: CASSEAFRQLMNTEAFF. DNA for the CDR3: TGTGCCAGCAGTGAAGCCTTTAGACAGCTCATGAACACTGAAGCTTTCTTT.

The chain employs TRBV5-1 and TRBJ1-1; 10 bases agree with TRBD1. V lost 4 bases, J lost 4 bases, and 4 bases stayed unmatched. Germline V gene lookup returns CDR1 SGHRS and CDR2 YFSETQ. The CDR3 is made up of 14 amino acids. The CDR3 is CASSLWTGGTEAFF. CDR3 DNA sequence: TGCGCCAGCAGCCTATGGACAGGGGGCACTGAAGCTTTCTTT.

The rearrangement joins TRBV11-2 to TRBJ1-1; TRBD1 matches at 8 bases. There are 16 residues in the CDR3. The germline CDR1 and CDR2 sequences are SGHAT and FQNNGV. Losses at the gene ends were 6 bases for V and 5 bases for J; bases not matched to a gene: 14. CDR3 residues: CASRPWDRQRGTEAFF. The CDR3 coding sequence is TGTGCCAGCAGGCCCTGGGACAGGCAACGGGGAACTGAAGCTTTCTTT.

The V gene is TRBV27, the J gene TRBJ2-7; 8 bases line up with TRBD1. The CDR3 sequence is 16 residues long. Losses at the gene ends were 5 bases for V and 0 bases for J; bases not matched to a gene: 9. Germline V lookup: CDR1 MNHEY, CDR2 SMNVEV (reference sequence). The CDR3 DNA reads as TGTGCCAGCAGTCTCTCCCGGACAGGGAGCTCCTACGAGCAGTACTTC. The encoded protein is CASSLSRTGSSYEQYF.

The chain couples TRBV5-8 to TRBJ1-2; possibly TRBD1 for D (6 bases). The CDR3 contains 19 residues. V lost 3 bases and J 7 bases, leaving 31 bases between the germline ends. Germline lookup yields CDR1 SGHTS and CDR2 YDEGEE. This chain's CDR3 is CASSSRTGTTPSLGAGYTF. As DNA, the CDR3 is TGTGCCAGCAGCTCGAGGACCGGGACTACACCGAGTTTGGGGGCTGGCTACACCTTC.

This chain joins TRBV2 and TRBJ2-3; D is ambiguous. In germline, CDR1 is SNHLY, CDR2 FYNNEI. This CDR3 spans 12 amino acids. Trimming took off 6 bases at V and 0 bases at J, with 4 bases between the two ends. Here the CDR3 reads CASRTSTDTQYF. In DNA form, the CDR3 reads TGTGCCAGCAGAACTAGCACAGATACGCAGTATTTT.

The chain carries TRBV19 and TRBJ2-3; possibly TRBD1 for D (6 bases). This CDR3 has 14 residues. The germline V gene encodes CDR1 LNHDA and CDR2 SQIVND (reference sequence). Trimming stripped 8 bases from V and 0 bases from J, with 12 bases between. CDR3 nucleotide sequence: TGTGCCAGTCAACAGGGCCCTAGCACAGATACGCAGTATTTT. Translating it yields CASQQGPSTDTQYF.

The gene calls are TRBV9 and TRBJ1-2; 11 bases map to TRBD1. V was pared by 2 bases and J by 8 bases, with 8 bases of the junction left unmatched. The CDR3 loop spans 15 amino acids. The germline CDR1 and CDR2 sequences are SGDLS and YYNGEE. The CDR3 sequence is CASSVTGTGGQGYTF. Written as DNA, the CDR3 is TGTGCCAGCAGCGTTACCGGGACAGGGGGGCAAGGCTACACCTTC.

This rearrangement joins TRBV19 to TRBJ1-2; 7 nucleotides line up with TRBD1. Germline values: CDR1 LNHDA, CDR2 SQIVND (reference sequence). This CDR3 is built from 15 residues. Germline trimming cut 5 bases from V and 6 bases from J; bases unmatched to any gene: 12. CDR3 nucleotide sequence: TGTGCCAGTAGTGTTCAGACAGGGTCGACCGATGGCTACACCTTC. The encoded protein is CASSVQTGSTDGYTF.

The V and J genes are TRBV19 and TRBJ2-6; weak D call: TRBD1 (6 bases). V was pared by 5 bases and J by 2 bases, with 10 bases between. The CDR3 is 15 amino acids. Germline values: CDR1 LNHDA, CDR2 SQIVND (reference sequence). CDR3 amino acids: CASSYGQPGANVLTF. CDR3 coding DNA: TGTGCCAGTAGTTACGGACAGCCTGGGGCCAACGTCCTGACTTTC.

The chain recombines TRBV5-6 with TRBJ2-3; possible D gene TRBD1, 6 bases. CDR3 length equals 13 residues. Germline CDR1 reads SGHDT; CDR2 reads YYEEEE. V lost 4 bases to trimming and J lost 3 bases, with 9 bases between them. CDR3: CASSQGWTDTQYF. The CDR3 region has the DNA TGTGCCAGCAGCCAGGGGTGGACAGATACGCAGTATTTT.

The rearrangement joins TRBV6-5 to TRBJ1-2; 10 bases map to TRBD1. With V trimmed by 2 bases and J by 6 bases, 3 bases remained unmatched. Germline CDR1 is MNHEY and CDR2 is SVGAGI. The CDR3 has 14 residues. In nucleotides, the CDR3 is TGTGCCAGCAGTTACCTGGACAGGGGGAATGGCTACACCTTC. It yields the protein CASSYLDRGNGYTF.

The CDR3 DNA sequence: TGTGCCAGCAGCCCATTAGCGAACCCGGGCAATGAGCAGTTCTTC. This gives the protein CASSPLANPGNEQFF. The chain has TRBV5-5 and TRBJ2-1; tentatively, D is TRBD2 (5 bases). This CDR3 is 15 amino acids long. The germline V and J ends were trimmed by 4 bases and 6 bases, with 17 bases remaining between them. The germline V gene encodes CDR1 SGHKS and CDR2 YYEKEE (reference sequence). Looking up the rest from reference TRBV5-5 and TRBJ2-1 gives the full variable domain: DAGVTQSPTHLIKTRGQQVTLRCSPISGHKSVSWYQQVLGQGPQFIFQYYEKEERGRGNFPDRFSARQFPNYSSELNVNALLLGDSALYLCASSPLANPGNEQFFGPGTRLTVL.

The rearrangement links TRBV18 to TRBJ1-5, with D perhaps matching TRBD1 (6 bases). This CDR3 has 14 amino acids. Germline V gene sequence: CDR1 KGHSH, CDR2 LQKENI. Between the trimmed V and J ends, which lost 3 bases and 5 bases, there was a span of 11 bases. The CDR3 coding sequence is TGTGCCAGCTCACCGGGACAATTCGATCAGCCCCAGCATTTT. Protein: CASSPGQFDQPQHF.

This sequence joins TRBV28 and TRBJ1-5; 8 positions agree with TRBD1. CDR3 length: 15 residues. Germline V gene data show CDR1 as MDHEN and CDR2 as SYDVKM. V was pared by 6 bases and J by 4 bases, with 8 bases of the junction left unmatched. Here the CDR3 reads CASSRDRIMNQPQHF. CDR3 nucleotide sequence: TGTGCCAGCAGCCGGGACAGGATAATGAATCAGCCCCAGCATTTT.

The chain is built from TRBV18 and TRBJ2-2; D is perhaps TRBD1 (6 bases). This CDR3 is 18 amino acids long. V was trimmed by 3 bases and J by 0 bases, leaving 17 bases between them. The germline V gene encodes CDR1 KGHSH and CDR2 LQKENI. The DNA of the CDR3 is TGTGCCAGCTCACCCGCTCCCCTAACAGGGTCGAACACCGGGGAGCTGTTTTTT. Residues: CASSPAPLTGSNTGELFF. Variable domain in full (rest from reference TRBV18 and TRBJ2-2): NAGVMQNPRHLVRRRGQEARLRCSPMKGHSHVYWYRQLPEEGLKFMVYLQKENIIDESGMPKERFSAEFPKEGPSILRIQQVVRGDSAAYFCASSPAPLTGSNTGELFFGEGSRLTVL.

The J gene is TRBJ1-1, the V gene TRBV5-1; possibly TRBD1 for D (6 bases). Deletions cut 1 base from V and 0 bases from J, with 7 bases between. This CDR3 comprises 14 residues. Germline V gene lookup returns CDR1 SGHRS and CDR2 YFSETQ. The CDR3 bases are TGCGCCAGCAGCTTGACAGGGATGAACACTGAAGCTTTCTTT. Its translation: CASSLTGMNTEAFF. The entire variable domain, with the rest obtained from reference TRBV5-1 and TRBJ1-1, is as follows: KAGVTQTPRYLIKTRGQQVTLSCSPISGHRSVSWYQQTPGQGLQFLFEYFSETQRNKGNFPGRFSGRQFSNSRSEMNVSTLELGDSALYLCASSLTGMNTEAFFGQGTRLTVV.

The chain employs TRBV5-1 and TRBJ1-2, with a weak D call TRBD1 (6 bases). V was clipped by 8 bases and J by 6 bases, with 26 bases between them. Germline V gene data show CDR1 as SGHRS and CDR2 as YFSETQ. The CDR3 loop spans 16 amino acids. CDR3 bases: TGCGCCAGAGACACCTGGACAGACCGTCGGGTGGATGGCTACACCTTC. Translated: CARDTWTDRRVDGYTF.

In this sample, this clone turned up once. The chain has TRBV20-1 and TRBJ2-5, with no clear D. Germline lookup yields CDR1 DFQATT and CDR2 SNEGSKA (reference sequence). Trimming removed 5 bases from V and 5 bases from J, with 6 bases in between. This CDR3 has 10 residues. The CDR3 protein is CSAPRETQYF. DNA for the CDR3: TGCAGTGCTCCTCGGGAGACCCAGTACTTC.

This chain links TRBV29-1 with TRBJ1-1, with 7 nucleotides matching TRBD1. Germline CDR1 and CDR2: SQVTM and ANQGSEA. The CDR3 runs 13 residues. With V trimmed by 5 bases and J by 6 bases, 9 bases remained unmatched. The CDR3 sequence: CSVTGVEKAEAFF. CDR3 nucleotide sequence: TGCAGCGTTACAGGGGTAGAAAAGGCTGAAGCTTTCTTT.

The rearrangement links TRBV9 to TRBJ2-2, with 9 nucleotides matching TRBD2. After removal of 5 bases from V and 4 bases from J, the junction contained 9 bases not matched to a gene. This CDR3 region has 16 residues. Germline values: CDR1 SGDLS, CDR2 YYNGEE. This CDR3 reads CASSDIAGETTGELFF. Written as DNA, the CDR3 is TGTGCCAGCAGTGATATAGCGGGGGAGACCACCGGGGAGCTGTTTTTT.

V and J are TRBV2 and TRBJ2-7; 10 bases match TRBD2. CDR3 length: 15 residues. V shed 5 bases, J shed 5 bases, and the junction held 9 bases outside the gene matches. The germline V gene has CDR1 SNHLY and CDR2 FYNNEI. The CDR3 coding sequence is TGTGCCAGCAGTTATTCGAGCGGGAGGGCCCACGAGCAGTACTTC. Translating gives CASSYSSGRAHEQYF.

The rearrangement links TRBV27 to TRBJ2-2; D uncertain. This CDR3 has 13 amino acids. The V end was cut by 5 bases, the J end by 1 base, with 5 bases between. CDR1 is MNHEY and CDR2 is SMNVEV in the germline V gene (reference sequence). The CDR3 protein is CASSPLNTGELFF. The CDR3 bases are TGTGCCAGCAGTCCTTTGAACACCGGGGAGCTGTTTTTT.

This chain joins TRBV20-1 and TRBJ2-5; a weak D match, TRBD2 (5 bases). Trimming stripped 7 bases from V and 8 bases from J, with 14 bases between. CDR1 is DFQATT, CDR2 SNEGSKA, per germline (reference sequence). This CDR3 spans 11 amino acids. The CDR3 loop is CSVHYEGTQYF. DNA of the CDR3: TGCAGTGTCCACTACGAGGGAACCCAGTACTTC.

This clone was picked up a small number of times. This rearrangement joins TRBV11-2 to TRBJ1-2; D unresolved. Between the trimmed V and J ends, which lost 1 base and 7 bases, there was a span of 13 bases. Germline CDR1 and CDR2: SGHAT and FQNNGV. This CDR3 region has 14 residues. The CDR3 sequence: CASSLGVAGFGYTF. The DNA for the CDR3 is TGTGCCAGCAGCTTAGGTGTGGCAGGATTTGGCTACACCTTC.

J is TRBJ1-1 and V is TRBV7-3, with D possibly matching TRBD1 (6 bases). The germline V gene has CDR1 SGHTA and CDR2 FQGTGA. The CDR3 runs to 13 residues. V dropped 5 bases and J dropped 3 bases, with 10 bases sitting between them. The CDR3 nucleotides are TGTGCCAGCAGCCGACAGGTGCACACTGAAGCTTTCTTT. It codes for CASSRQVHTEAFF.

This chain links TRBV29-1 with TRBJ1-5, with TRBD1 as a possible D gene (5 bases). The germline gives CDR1 SQVTM, CDR2 ANQGSEA. The length of the CDR3 is 13 residues. With 8 bases removed from V and 6 bases from J, the gap between germline ends came to 17 bases. In DNA, the CDR3 is TGCAGCTATTGGCAGGGCGTGGGTCAGCCCCAGCATTTT. This sequence encodes CSYWQGVGQPQHF.

This clone occurred a few times. The gene calls are TRBV27 and TRBJ1-1; D is possibly TRBD1 (6 bases). CDR3 size: 15 residues. In germline, CDR1 is MNHEY, CDR2 SMNVEV (reference sequence). Trimming took 5 bases from V and 1 from J, leaving 14 bases between them. Here the CDR3 DNA reads TGTGCCAGCAGTACCTGGGACACCAGGAACACTGAAGCTTTCTTT. As protein: CASSTWDTRNTEAFF.